This T cell receptor (beta chain) was profiled in a study of cytomegalovirus exposure and HLA in healthy donors. Findings and caveats of the study: Reports indicated that the classifier achieved high specificity and sensitivity in diagnosing cytomegalovirus status.

PCR involved 60 Vbeta and 13 Jbeta primers. The protocol was immunoSEQ multiplex PCR, while the TCRdb copy is restricted to in-frame clones and leaves out a portion. Counted here are around 190,000 clones, approximately 80% occurring once; the ten biggest clones make up roughly 0.5%. Worth noting for this clone: Its antigen is undetermined.

The CDR3 loop spans 16 amino acids. V was trimmed by 5 bases and J by 0 bases, leaving 14 bases between them. CDR1 and CDR2 (germline): SGHTA, FQGNSA. It was healthy bone marrow donors who served as donors. This TCR derives from a woman aged 50 to 60 in good health and CMV-seronegative. The gene calls are TRBV7-2 and TRBJ2-1; D may be TRBD2 (5 bases). Sample: PBMCs. The CDR3 sequence is CASSLTPGFSYNEQFF. The DNA for the CDR3 is TGTGCCAGCAGCCTTACGCCGGGGTTCTCCTACAATGAGCAGTTCTTC.